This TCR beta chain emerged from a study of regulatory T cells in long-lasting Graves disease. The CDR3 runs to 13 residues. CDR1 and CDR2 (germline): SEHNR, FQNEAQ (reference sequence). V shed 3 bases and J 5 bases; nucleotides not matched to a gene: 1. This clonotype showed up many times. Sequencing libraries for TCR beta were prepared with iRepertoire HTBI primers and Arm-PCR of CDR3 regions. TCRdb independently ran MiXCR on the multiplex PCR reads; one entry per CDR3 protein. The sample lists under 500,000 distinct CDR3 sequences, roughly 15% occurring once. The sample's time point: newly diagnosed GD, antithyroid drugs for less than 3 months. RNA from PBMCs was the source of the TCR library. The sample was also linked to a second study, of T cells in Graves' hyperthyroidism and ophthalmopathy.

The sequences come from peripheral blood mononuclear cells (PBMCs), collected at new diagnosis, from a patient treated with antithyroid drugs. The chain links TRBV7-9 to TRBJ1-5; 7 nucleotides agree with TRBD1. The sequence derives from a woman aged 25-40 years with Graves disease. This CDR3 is CASSFTGDQPQHF. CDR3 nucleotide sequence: TGTGCCAGCAGCTTTACAGGGGATCAGCCCCAGCATTTT. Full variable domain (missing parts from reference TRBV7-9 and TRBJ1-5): DTGVSQNPRHKITKRGQNVTFRCDPISEHNRLYWYRQTLGQGPEFLTYFQNEAQLEKSRLLSDRFSAERPKGSFSTLEIQRTEQGDSAMYLCASSFTGDQPQHFGDGTRLSIL.